Sequencing of this T cell receptor beta chain was carried out in a study of T cells in Graves' hyperthyroidism and ophthalmopathy. Findings of the study overall: Progression to ophthalmopathy was predicted a median of 6.5 months early.

The authors took PBMCs from 8.5 to 10 ml fresh peripheral blood. RNA transcripts gave rise to amplified TCR beta CDR3 regions. HTBI primers were employed in a first-round RT-PCR of the TCR CDR3. A single record per CDR3 protein comes from TCRdb applying MiXCR to the multiplex PCR reads. The data contain 35,000 or so distinct CDR3 sequences, roughly 52% of them seen just once; the ten biggest clones take up 15% to 20%. This clonotype was recorded many times. What it binds is not known. The CDR3 sequence is 14 residues long. V shed 0 bases and J shed 3 bases, with 11 bases lying between them. Looked up from germline, CDR1 is DFQATT and CDR2 is SNEGSKA (reference sequence).

The genes are TRBV20-1 and TRBJ2-5; no clear D gene. This receptor was identified in a man aged 40-55 years with Graves' ophthalmopathy. Sequencing was done on a sample of blood. The CDR3 DNA is TGCAGTGCTAGAGATTGGCCAGGAAAAGAGACCCAGTACTTC. Amino acid sequence: CSARDWPGKETQYF.